The 20 T cell receptor beta chains in this list originate from one sample, sequenced in a study of T cell responses to AZD1222 COVID-19 vaccine. Sequencing used immunoSEQ multiplex PCR; TCRdb keeps in-frame clones, though not all of them. The sample includes about 150,000 clones, 92% seen only once; the top ten take approximately 3.3%. The material sequenced was peripheral blood, taken 28 days after the second AZD1222 dose. The receptors stem from an adult who received the AZD1222 COVID-19 vaccine.

The chain carries TRBV25-1 and TRBJ2-7, with D uncertain. CDR1 and CDR2 (germline): MGHDK, SYGVNS. V lost 3 bases and J lost 1, with 13 bases in between. This CDR3 has 15 amino acids. CDR3 in amino acids: CASSDQPGFSYEQYF. Written as DNA, the CDR3 is TGTGCCAGCAGTGATCAGCCAGGATTTTCCTACGAGCAGTACTTC.

The chain carries TRBV7-3 and TRBJ1-6, with 9 bases aligning to TRBD1. Germline trimming cut 4 bases from V and 7 bases from J; bases unmatched to any gene: 2. Germline lookup yields CDR1 SGHTA and CDR2 FQGTGA. The CDR3 covers 14 residues. CDR3 region: CASSSGQGNSPLHF. Written as DNA, the CDR3 is TGTGCCAGCAGCTCGGGACAGGGAAATTCACCCCTCCACTTT.

The chain joins TRBV6-2 or TRBV6-3 to TRBJ2-3; no clear D. Germline loops: CDR1 MNHEY, CDR2 SVGEGT. V was shortened by 1 base and J by 2 bases, with 1 base between the two germline ends. The CDR3 is 12 amino acids. The CDR3 loop is CASSYYTDTQYF. In nucleotides, the CDR3 is TGTGCCAGCAGTTACTACACAGATACGCAGTATTTT.

The rearrangement joins TRBV3-1 (or the pseudogene TRBV3-2) to TRBJ1-2; perhaps TRBD1 as D (5 bases). CDR1 and CDR2 from the germline V gene are LGHDT and YNNKEL (reference sequence). The CDR3 runs 15 residues. Trimming left V 2 bases short and J 4 bases short, with 14 bases between. CDR3 amino acids: CASSQNHETVYGYTF. CDR3 nucleotide sequence: TGTGCCAGCAGCCAAAATCATGAGACAGTCTATGGCTACACCTTC.

The chain has TRBV10-1 and TRBJ1-2, with D uncertain. This CDR3 contains 12 residues. The germline CDR1 and CDR2 sequences are WNHNN and SYGVQD (reference sequence). Trimming took 9 bases from V and 4 from J, leaving 12 bases between them. For the CDR3, the DNA is TGCGCCAGGTCGGGATTCGCCTATGGCTACACCTTC. Translating gives CARSGFAYGYTF.

This sequence joins TRBV3-1 (or the pseudogene TRBV3-2) and TRBJ1-5, with a tentative D call TRBD1 (5 bases). V dropped 4 bases and J dropped 7 bases, with 14 bases sitting between them. This CDR3 is built from 14 residues. CDR1 LGHDT and CDR2 YNNKEL come from the germline V gene (reference sequence). The CDR3 region has the DNA TGTGCCAGCAGCCCCGGCAGGGATGAGCAGCCCCAGCATTTT. It codes for CASSPGRDEQPQHF.

V usage is TRBV3-1 (or the pseudogene TRBV3-2) and J usage is TRBJ1-6; no reliable D call. Trimming removed 1 base at V and 11 bases at J, with 9 bases between. From germline, CDR1 is LGHDT and CDR2 YNNKEL (reference sequence). The CDR3 runs 13 residues. As DNA, the CDR3 is TGTGCCAGCAGCCAAGTGGGGAGGGCACCCCTCCACTTT. Its protein product is CASSQVGRAPLHF.

Remarks on this clone: Other DNA sequences within the sample encode an identical CDR3. Here the CDR3 DNA reads TGTGCCAGCAGTTTAAGGCAGAACTATGGCTACACCTTC. Protein: CASSLRQNYGYTF. The chain carries TRBV12-3 or TRBV12-4 and TRBJ1-2; no clear D. The CDR3 runs to 13 residues. The V and J ends lost 2 bases and 2 bases respectively, with 6 bases between them.

This chain links TRBV6-5 with TRBJ1-2, with 9 bases identical to TRBD1. The CDR3 has 14 residues. After removal of 7 bases from V and 8 bases from J, the junction contained 11 bases not matched to a gene. The germline V gene encodes CDR1 MNHEY and CDR2 SVGAGI. CDR3 sequence: CASTQRGTGQGYTF. The CDR3 DNA reads TGTGCCAGCACTCAACGCGGGACAGGGCAAGGCTACACCTTC.

V and J are TRBV27 and TRBJ1-4; a possible D gene is TRBD1 (5 bases). V was pared by 6 bases and J by 5 bases, with 13 bases between. CDR1 and CDR2 (germline): MNHEY, SMNVEV (reference sequence). The CDR3 covers 14 residues. The CDR3 region has the DNA TGTGCCAGCAGACCGGGACCGGGGAATGAAAAACTGTTTTTT. Protein: CASRPGPGNEKLFF. The whole variable domain, remainder taken from reference TRBV27 and TRBJ1-4, is EAQVTQNPRYLITVTGKKLTVTCSQNMNHEYMSWYRQDPGLGLRQIYYSMNVEVTDKGDVPEGYKVSRKEKRNFPLILESPSPNQTSLYFCASRPGPGNEKLFFGSGTQLSVL.

The genes are TRBV13 and TRBJ2-3, with 9 bases identical to TRBD2. The V gene end was trimmed by 5 bases and the J gene end by 5 bases; junction bases not matched to a gene: 11. CDR1 PRHDT and CDR2 FYEKMQ come from the germline V gene (reference sequence). This CDR3 is built from 16 residues. CDR3 amino acids: CASSLRGGREVDTQYF. The CDR3 nucleotides are TGTGCCAGCAGCCTACGGGGCGGGAGGGAGGTAGATACGCAGTATTTT.

The gene calls are TRBV12-5 and TRBJ2-7, with a tentative D call TRBD1 (6 bases). This CDR3 spans 13 amino acids. Trimming removed 6 bases from V and 1 base from J, with 10 bases in between. Germline V gene lookup returns CDR1 LGHNT and CDR2 FRNRAP. CDR3 sequence: CASGQDSSYEQYF. The CDR3 nucleotides are TGTGCTAGTGGCCAGGACAGTTCCTACGAGCAGTACTTC.

The V call is TRBV24-1, the J call TRBJ2-4, with D possibly being TRBD2 (7 bases). Germline assignment: CDR1 KGHDR and CDR2 SFDVKD. CDR3 length: 15 residues. V was pared by 7 bases and J by 3 bases, with 15 bases between. The CDR3 DNA reads as TGTGCCACCAGCGCTTCAGGGGAGGGCAAAAACATTCAGTACTTC. This encodes CATSASGEGKNIQYF.

The chain is built from TRBV30 and TRBJ2-1; TRBD2 aligns across 14 bases. J was trimmed by 9 bases and V by 4 bases; bases with no gene match: 2. CDR3 length: 13 residues. CDR1 and CDR2 from the germline V gene are GTSNPN and SVGIG (reference sequence). The CDR3 protein is CAWKGLAGVEQFF. CDR3 bases: TGTGCCTGGAAGGGACTAGCGGGAGTTGAGCAGTTCTTC.

V is TRBV19 and J is TRBJ1-1; D not resolved. Trimming stripped 3 bases from V and 11 bases from J, with 13 bases between. Germline V CDR1 and CDR2: LNHDA, SQIVND (reference sequence). The CDR3 is 12 amino acids. Here the CDR3 reads CASSIIHPEAFF. In DNA, the CDR3 is TGTGCCAGTAGTATTATCCACCCGGAGGCTTTCTTT.

This rearrangement joins TRBV15 to TRBJ1-5; D is perhaps TRBD1 (5 bases). Germline-derived CDR1 and CDR2 are LNHNV and YYDKDF (reference sequence). This CDR3 is built from 16 residues. V lost 1 base and J lost 4, with 14 bases in between. CDR3 amino acids: CATSRVFGTLNQPQHF. The CDR3, as DNA: TGTGCCACCAGCAGAGTATTTGGGACCTTAAATCAGCCCCAGCATTTT.

V and J are TRBV28 and TRBJ1-1, with 9 positions matching TRBD1. V dropped 6 bases and J dropped 1; count of bases not matched to a gene: 0. Germline V gives CDR1 MDHEN, CDR2 SYDVKM. The CDR3 is 13 amino acids. CDR3 in amino acids: CASRTGGNTEAFF. CDR3 nucleotides: TGTGCCAGCAGGACAGGGGGGAACACTGAAGCTTTCTTT.

The chain joins TRBV5-1 to TRBJ2-1; 9 bases line up with TRBD2. Per the germline V gene, CDR1 is SGHRS and CDR2 is YFSETQ. The CDR3 loop spans 15 amino acids. The V and J ends lost 0 bases and 8 bases, in that order; junction bases with no gene match: 6. The CDR3 nucleotides read TGCGCCAGCAGCTTGGGGGTAGCGGGAGCCGATGAGCAGTTCTTC. Translating it yields CASSLGVAGADEQFF.

The chain links TRBV25-1 to TRBJ2-1; TRBD2 matches at 13 bases. The CDR3 has 15 amino acids. Germline CDR1 MGHDK, CDR2 SYGVNS. After removal of 10 bases from V and 7 bases from J, the junction contained 10 bases not matched to a gene. The CDR3 region is CATDLGTSGTNEQFF. The CDR3 nucleotides are TGTGCCACAGATCTGGGGACTAGCGGGACAAATGAGCAGTTCTTC.

This chain links TRBV27 with TRBJ1-1, with TRBD1 identical over 8 bases. CDR1 and CDR2 from the germline V gene are MNHEY and SMNVEV (reference sequence). V lost 2 bases to trimming and J lost 1 base; unmatched junction nucleotides: 6. There are 16 residues in the CDR3. CDR3 DNA sequence: TGTGCCAGCAGTTTAAGGTCGCAGGGGGCGAACACTGAAGCTTTCTTT. Its protein product is CASSLRSQGANTEAFF.